The 8 T cell receptor beta chains below were found in one sample sequenced in a study of graft-versus-host responses after intestinal transplantation. Processed graft tissue released its intraepithelial and lamina propria lymphocytes. Sequenced by immunoSEQ multiplex PCR; TCRdb stores in-frame clones only, minus some. This sample yields about 63,000 clones, of which 75% to 90% are seen a single time; around 1.7% belongs to the top ten. The sample was ileum tissue, taken more than 350 days after transplant. The receptors come from a human patient who received an intestinal transplant, so some T cells may come from the graft donor.

The gene calls are TRBV28 and TRBJ2-7, with 8 bases matching TRBD2. Germline V gene sequence: CDR1 MDHEN, CDR2 SYDVKM. Trimming cost V 6 bases and J 0 bases; bases outside gene matches: 7. The length of the CDR3 is 15 residues. CDR3: CASRILAGTSYEQYF. The CDR3 nucleotides read TGTGCCAGCAGGATTCTAGCGGGTACCTCCTACGAGCAGTACTTC.

The rearrangement uses TRBV4-1 and TRBJ1-2; no clear D. This CDR3 has 14 amino acids. V shed 3 bases and J shed 8 bases, with 16 bases lying between them. Germline CDR1 is MGHRA and CDR2 is YSYEKL. The DNA for the CDR3 is TGCGCCAGCAGCCATTCAATCGAGCTCGAAGGCTACACCTTC. Its translation is CASSHSIELEGYTF.

This rearrangement joins TRBV5-1 to TRBJ1-2, with D possibly TRBD1 on 6 matching bases. The CDR3 has 15 residues. Germline V gives CDR1 SGHRS, CDR2 YFSETQ. V lost 2 bases and J lost 4, with 15 bases in between. The CDR3 sequence: CASSLETGVLYGYTF. DNA for the CDR3: TGCGCCAGCAGCTTAGAGACAGGAGTCCTCTATGGCTACACCTTC.

The V and J genes are TRBV28 and TRBJ2-7, with TRBD2 as a possible D gene (6 bases). The germline V gene has CDR1 MDHEN and CDR2 SYDVKM. The CDR3 length is 15 residues. V dropped 6 bases and J dropped 2 bases, with 17 bases sitting between them. CDR3 bases: TGTGCCAGCAGACCCCCGGGACTGCTCCCCTACGAGCAGTACTTC. Its translation: CASRPPGLLPYEQYF. The whole variable domain, filled in from reference TRBV28 and TRBJ2-7, reads DVKVTQSSRYLVKRTGEKVFLECVQDMDHENMFWYRQDPGLGLRLIYFSYDVKMKEKGDIPEGYSVSREKKERFSLILESASTNQTSMYLCASRPPGLLPYEQYFGPGTRLTVT.

CDR3 coding DNA: TGTGCCAGCAGCTTAGATGCGGGGTCGGACGAGCAGTACTTC. This encodes CASSLDAGSDEQYF. This chain joins TRBV11-3 and TRBJ2-7; tentatively, D is TRBD2 (6 bases). Germline values: CDR1 SGHNT, CDR2 YENEEA. V lost 0 bases and J lost 5, with 11 bases in between. The CDR3 loop spans 14 amino acids.

This chain connects TRBV10-3 to TRBJ1-5, with D unclear. V was clipped by 6 bases and J by 3 bases, with 12 bases between them. The germline V gene encodes CDR1 ENHRY and CDR2 SYGVKD. The CDR3 length is 14 residues. CDR3 residues: CAISPGLANQPQHF. The CDR3 DNA sequence: TGTGCCATCAGCCCTGGACTTGCCAATCAGCCCCAGCATTTT.

This clone was detected a few times. The chain is built from TRBV7-2 and TRBJ1-2; perhaps TRBD1 as D (5 bases). The germline gives CDR1 SGHTA, CDR2 FQGNSA. The CDR3 covers 13 residues. V lost 0 bases to trimming and J lost 6 bases, with 8 bases between them. CDR3 DNA: TGTGCCAGCAGCTTAGCGCTCAGGGATGGCTACACCTTC. Translated: CASSLALRDGYTF.

The chain recombines TRBV12-5 with TRBJ1-6; D ambiguous. The CDR3 totals 12 residues. Trimming left V 0 bases short and J 10 bases short, with 4 bases between. The germline gives CDR1 LGHNT, CDR2 FRNRAP. This chain's CDR3 is CASGLVGSPLHF. The DNA of the CDR3 is TGTGCTAGTGGTTTGGTTGGATCACCCCTCCACTTT.